What follows are 30 T cell receptor beta chains derived from one specimen sequenced in a study of CD8 T cells in Susac syndrome. cDNA came from approximately 0.5 to 1 ug RNA primed by random hexamers. TCRdb reanalysed the immunoSEQ multiplex PCR reads using MiXCR and keeps one entry per CDR3 protein. The repertoire holds 300,000 to 350,000 distinct CDR3 sequences, with around 90% as singletons. Material: CD4+ T cells from PBMCs. These receptor sequences come from a human donor with multiple sclerosis.

The chain carries TRBV12-3 or TRBV12-4 and TRBJ2-1; D is possibly TRBD2 (7 bases). The CDR3 has 16 amino acids. Trimming removed 6 bases from V and 5 bases from J, with 20 bases in between. The CDR3 DNA is TGTGCCAGCAGCCTACCCAGATACGGGGGGCACAATGAGCAGTTCTTC. It is translated as CASSLPRYGGHNEQFF.

The chain recombines TRBV29-1 with TRBJ1-5, with 8 bases that match TRBD1. Germline trimming cut 8 bases from V and 0 bases from J; bases unmatched to any gene: 6. The CDR3 covers 14 residues. In germline, CDR1 is SQVTM, CDR2 ANQGSEA. The CDR3 is CSIWTGSSNQPQHF. For the CDR3, the DNA is TGCAGCATTTGGACAGGGAGTAGCAATCAGCCCCAGCATTTT.

This chain links TRBV6-1 with TRBJ1-2, with TRBD1 identical over 8 bases. With 6 bases clipped from V and 5 bases from J, the junction kept 8 bases outside the gene matches. The CDR3 totals 14 residues. Germline CDR1 and CDR2: MNHNS and SASEGT. Here the CDR3 DNA reads TGTGCCAGCAGAAGACAGGGGTTGGGGTATGGCTACACCTTC. Protein product: CASRRQGLGYGYTF.

V is TRBV7-3 and J is TRBJ2-1; 13 bases are a match to TRBD2. CDR1 is SGHTA and CDR2 is FQGTGA in the germline V gene. After removal of 5 bases from V and 6 bases from J, the junction contained 10 bases not matched to a gene. The length of the CDR3 is 17 residues. The CDR3 loop reads CASSPGTSGTGGNEQFF. For the CDR3, the DNA is TGTGCCAGCAGCCCCGGGACTAGCGGGACCGGGGGCAATGAGCAGTTCTTC.

V gene TRBV5-1 combines with J gene TRBJ1-1, with D perhaps TRBD1 (5 bases). This CDR3 is built from 14 residues. Trimming took off 1 base at V and 4 bases at J, with 11 bases between the two ends. CDR1 and CDR2 (germline): SGHRS, YFSETQ. The CDR3 DNA follows: TGCGCCAGCAGCTTGCCCGTTGACAGCACTGAAGCTTTCTTT. Its protein product is CASSLPVDSTEAFF.

CDR3 coding DNA: TGTGCCAGCAGCTCCACCAACATCAATGAGCAGTTCTTC. It codes for CASSSTNINEQFF. The V and J genes are TRBV12-3 or TRBV12-4 and TRBJ2-1; D uncertain. The CDR3 is 13 amino acids. The V gene lost 6 bases and the J gene lost 6 bases, with 12 bases spanning the gap.

This clonotype was observed once. The CDR3 is CASSITTSGSPYNEQFF. The CDR3, as DNA: TGTGCCAGCAGTATCACGACTAGCGGGAGTCCCTACAATGAGCAGTTCTTC. The chain combines TRBV6-2 or TRBV6-3 with TRBJ2-1, with 12 bases aligning to TRBD2. Per the germline V gene, CDR1 is MNHEY and CDR2 is SVGEGT. Trimming cost V 5 bases and J 2 bases; bases outside gene matches: 7. This CDR3 is built from 17 residues.

The rearrangement uses TRBV11-1 and TRBJ1-6; D not resolved. The CDR3 consists of 14 residues. The germline CDR1 and CDR2 sequences are SGHAT and FQDESV (reference sequence). The germline V and J ends were trimmed by 1 base and 11 bases, with 12 bases remaining between them. CDR3 amino acids: CASSLVVGNPPLHF. CDR3 in DNA: TGTGCCAGCAGCTTAGTGGTCGGAAATCCACCCCTCCACTTT.

The chain combines TRBV20-1 with TRBJ1-1; no reliable D call. CDR3 length equals 13 residues. V lost 1 base and J lost 1, with 7 bases in between. Germline CDR1 is DFQATT and CDR2 is SNEGSKA (reference sequence). Here the CDR3 reads CSARAGWNTEAFF. The CDR3 nucleotides are TGCAGTGCTAGAGCTGGGTGGAACACTGAAGCTTTCTTT.

This clonotype has just a few counts. The chain combines TRBV7-6 with TRBJ1-5; no firm D call. Trimming took off 1 base at V and 0 bases at J, with 1 base between the two ends. This CDR3 contains 13 residues. Germline values: CDR1 SGHVS, CDR2 FNYEAQ. The CDR3 coding sequence is TGTGCCAGCAGCTTAGTTAGCAATCAGCCCCAGCATTTT. Translated, it gives CASSLVSNQPQHF.

The rearrangement links TRBV4-2 to TRBJ2-3; the match to TRBD2 covers 10 bases. V was clipped by 7 bases and J by 3 bases; unmatched bases: 10. The CDR3 has 16 residues. Germline values: CDR1 LGHNA, CDR2 YNFKEQ. CDR3 DNA: TGTGCCAGCACCAATAGCGGGGGGCCCCTGACAGATACGCAGTATTTT. Translation gives CASTNSGGPLTDTQYF.

This clonotype appeared a single time. The CDR3 is CASSKRGPSTDTQYF. As DNA, the CDR3 is TGTGCCAGTTCGAAAAGAGGGCCTAGCACAGATACGCAGTATTTT. The V gene is TRBV7-9, the J gene TRBJ2-3; the D gene is possibly TRBD2 (5 bases). The V end lost 9 bases, the J end lost 0 bases, and 16 bases lay between the germline ends. CDR3 length: 15 amino acids. CDR1 is SEHNR and CDR2 is FQNEAQ in the germline V gene (reference sequence). Full variable domain (missing parts from reference TRBV7-9 and TRBJ2-3): DTGVSQNPRHKITKRGQNVTFRCDPISEHNRLYWYRQTLGQGPEFLTYFQNEAQLEKSRLLSDRFSAERPKGSFSTLEIQRTEQGDSAMYLCASSKRGPSTDTQYFGPGTRLTVL.

V is TRBV13 and J is TRBJ1-2; TRBD1 matches at 8 bases. The CDR3 spans 13 residues. Germline values: CDR1 PRHDT, CDR2 FYEKMQ (reference sequence). V was clipped by 4 bases and J by 8 bases; unmatched bases: 6. The CDR3 DNA is TGTGCCAGCAGCTCCGGGACAGGCGGCGGCTACACCTTC. Protein: CASSSGTGGGYTF.

This CDR3 is CASSPTMVTPGNEQFF. Here the CDR3 DNA reads TGTGCCAGCTCACCAACCATGGTCACACCTGGCAATGAGCAGTTCTTC. The chain has TRBV18 and TRBJ2-1; no clear D gene. The ends were cut back, 2 bases at V and 6 bases at J, with 17 bases in the middle. The CDR3 contains 16 residues. Germline V gene lookup returns CDR1 KGHSH and CDR2 LQKENI.

The chain couples TRBV12-3 or TRBV12-4 to TRBJ2-3; 16 nucleotides agree with TRBD2. Germline trimming cut 6 bases from V and 8 bases from J; bases unmatched to any gene: 14. The CDR3 spans 18 residues. For the CDR3, the DNA is TGTGCCAGCAGGAGGTCCGGGACTAGCGGGAGGGCCCGAGTTACGCAGTATTTT. It specifies CASRRSGTSGRARVTQYF.

The chain carries TRBV12-3 or TRBV12-4 and TRBJ2-3; 9 bases align to TRBD1. CDR3 size: 13 residues. Germline trimming cut 8 bases from V and 7 bases from J; bases unmatched to any gene: 7. CDR3 residues: CASLTGGAYTQYF. CDR3 in DNA: TGTGCCAGCTTGACAGGGGGGGCGTATACGCAGTATTTT.

The table lists this clonotype with a count of one. V and J are TRBV19 and TRBJ2-1, with 11 bases matching TRBD2. This CDR3 is built from 14 residues. V trimming: 7 bases; J trimming: 10 bases; junction bases outside the gene matches: 9. Germline V gives CDR1 LNHDA, CDR2 SQIVND (reference sequence). DNA of the CDR3: TGTGCCAGTACAAAAATTAGCGGGGGGGCCGAGCAGTTCTTC. This encodes CASTKISGGAEQFF.

The chain links TRBV5-1 to TRBJ1-2; 8 bases fit TRBD1. This CDR3 contains 19 residues. The ends lost 1 base at V and 8 bases at J; junction bases unmatched: 22. CDR1 and CDR2 from the germline V gene are SGHRS and YFSETQ. The CDR3 DNA is TGCGCCAGCAGCTTGTCCGACTGGAGGTTGGCCGGGACAGGAGGCGGCTACACCTTC. It translates to CASSLSDWRLAGTGGGYTF.

This chain joins TRBV7-9 and TRBJ2-5, with D possibly being TRBD1 (5 bases). V lost 2 bases and J 5 bases, leaving 21 bases between the germline ends. This CDR3 contains 17 residues. The germline CDR1 and CDR2 sequences are SEHNR and FQNEAQ (reference sequence). The CDR3 DNA sequence: TGTGCCAGCAGCTTAAGTTCCGCCAGGGCGTTTGAGGAGACCCAGTACTTC. It translates to CASSLSSARAFEETQYF.

J is TRBJ2-1 and V is TRBV18; 8 bases are a match to TRBD2. J was trimmed by 6 bases and V by 4 bases; bases with no gene match: 5. Germline V gene data show CDR1 as KGHSH and CDR2 as LQKENI. This CDR3 spans 14 amino acids. CDR3 protein: CASSHGRAGNEQFF. In DNA form, the CDR3 reads TGTGCCAGCTCACACGGGAGGGCCGGCAATGAGCAGTTCTTC.

As DNA, the CDR3 is TGCAGCGTTGGTATTGGGGATGGCTACACCTTC. Its translation: CSVGIGDGYTF. The chain couples TRBV29-1 to TRBJ1-2, with D hard to call. The CDR3 extends over 11 amino acids. Germline V gene sequence: CDR1 SQVTM, CDR2 ANQGSEA. The V end was cut by 4 bases, the J end by 6 bases, with 9 bases between.

The chain employs TRBV29-1 and TRBJ2-5; D remains unclear. Germline V gene data show CDR1 as SQVTM and CDR2 as ANQGSEA. The CDR3 has 8 amino acids. The DNA for the CDR3 is TGCAGGGAGGAGACCCAGTACTTC. Protein product: CREETQYF.

V gene TRBV7-8 combines with J gene TRBJ2-2, with a tentative D call TRBD1 (6 bases). Germline values: CDR1 SGHVS, CDR2 FQNEAQ. The CDR3 is made up of 15 amino acids. V dropped 7 bases and J dropped 6 bases, with 18 bases sitting between them. CDR3 protein: CASNINRVIPGELFF. CDR3 DNA sequence: TGTGCCAGCAACATCAACAGGGTGATTCCCGGGGAGCTGTTTTTT.

This chain connects TRBV6-5 to TRBJ2-2; 9 nucleotides agree with TRBD1. Germline-derived CDR1 and CDR2 are MNHEY and SVGAGI. V gave up 5 bases and J gave up 4 bases; unmatched junction bases: 5. The CDR3 runs 15 residues. CDR3 in amino acids: CASSKQGAATGELFF. The CDR3 nucleotides are TGTGCCAGCAGTAAACAGGGGGCAGCCACCGGGGAGCTGTTTTTT.

The chain links TRBV19 to TRBJ1-6; D gene ambiguous. Germline V gene data show CDR1 as LNHDA and CDR2 as SQIVND (reference sequence). V was cut by 1 base and J by 7 bases, with 11 bases left in between. This CDR3 has 15 residues. The CDR3 region has the DNA TGTGCCAGTAGTATAGGTCCAGGCTCCAATTCACCCCTCCACTTT. This translates into CASSIGPGSNSPLHF.

The gene calls are TRBV29-1 and TRBJ2-5; D call uncertain. V lost 0 bases and J lost 5, with 10 bases in between. This CDR3 is 13 amino acids long. Germline V CDR1 and CDR2: SQVTM, ANQGSEA. Here the CDR3 reads CSVEDTVPETQYF. The DNA of the CDR3 is TGCAGCGTTGAAGATACCGTTCCGGAGACCCAGTACTTC.

V usage is TRBV2 and J usage is TRBJ2-2; TRBD2 matches 9 bases. Trimming at V came to 2 bases and at J to 6 bases, leaving 7 bases not matched to a gene. The CDR3 runs 16 residues. CDR1 and CDR2 (germline): SNHLY, FYNNEI. This CDR3 reads CASSELGLARAGELFF. The CDR3, as DNA: TGTGCCAGCAGTGAATTAGGACTAGCGAGGGCCGGGGAGCTGTTTTTT.

The chain employs TRBV29-1 and TRBJ2-3, with 7 bases lining up with TRBD1. Germline V gene lookup returns CDR1 SQVTM and CDR2 ANQGSEA. V shed 3 bases, J shed 3 bases, and the junction held 6 bases outside the gene matches. This CDR3 region has 14 residues. For the CDR3, the DNA is TGCAGCGTTGATAACAGGGGTATAACAGATACGCAGTATTTT. As protein: CSVDNRGITDTQYF.

The V call is TRBV12-3 or TRBV12-4, the J call TRBJ1-2, with 10 bases lining up with TRBD1. The CDR3 is 14 amino acids. The trim removed 7 bases at V and 4 bases at J, leaving 6 bases unmatched. The CDR3 is CASTGDRGVYGYTF. In DNA, the CDR3 is TGTGCCAGCACCGGGGACAGGGGCGTCTATGGCTACACCTTC.

The V gene is TRBV7-2, the J gene TRBJ2-1; D is perhaps TRBD2 (5 bases). Trimming removed 8 bases from V and 0 bases from J, with 14 bases in between. The length of the CDR3 is 15 residues. CDR1 and CDR2 from the germline V gene are SGHTA and FQGNSA. The CDR3 spells CASEVPGNSYNEQFF. CDR3 bases: TGTGCCAGCGAAGTTCCCGGGAACTCCTACAATGAGCAGTTCTTC.